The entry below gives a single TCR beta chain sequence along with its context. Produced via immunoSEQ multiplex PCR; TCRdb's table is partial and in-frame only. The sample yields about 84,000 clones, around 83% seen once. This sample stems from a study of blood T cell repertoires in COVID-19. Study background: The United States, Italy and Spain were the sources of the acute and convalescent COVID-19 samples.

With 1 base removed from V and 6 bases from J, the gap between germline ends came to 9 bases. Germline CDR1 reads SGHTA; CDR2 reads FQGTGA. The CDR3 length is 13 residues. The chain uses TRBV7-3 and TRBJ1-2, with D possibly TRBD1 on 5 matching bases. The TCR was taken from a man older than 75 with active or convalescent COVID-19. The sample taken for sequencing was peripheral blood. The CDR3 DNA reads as TGTGCCAGCAGCTTAAGCGGGGGGAATGGCTACACCTTC. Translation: CASSLSGGNGYTF. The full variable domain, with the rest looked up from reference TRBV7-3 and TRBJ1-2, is GAGVSQTPSNKVTEKGKYVELRCDPISGHTALYWYRQSLGQGPEFLIYFQGTGAADDSGLPNDRFFAVRPEGSVSTLKIQRTERGDSAVYLCASSLSGGNGYTFGSGTRLTVV.